The 26 T cell receptor beta chains presented below share a single source sample, sequenced in a study of response to subunit inactivated influenza vaccine. TCRdb reprocessed the RT-PCR reads with MiXCR, giving one entry per CDR3 protein. The sample gives about 240,000 distinct CDR3 sequences, approximately 12% of which show up once; approximately 8.3% is in the top ten. Sequenced here: non-naive T cells sorted from PBMCs, sampled around 14 days before vaccination. These receptors all stem from a man aged 50 or older who received an inactivated influenza vaccine.

The chain joins TRBV5-1 to TRBJ2-3, with TRBD2 identical over 8 bases. The junction had 7 bases not matched to a gene; V was cut back by 4 bases and J by 6 bases. There are 14 residues in the CDR3. The germline V gene encodes CDR1 SGHRS and CDR2 YFSETQ. CDR3 amino acids: CASSRGGDSDTQYF. Here the CDR3 DNA reads TGCGCCAGCAGCCGGGGGGGGGATTCGGATACGCAGTATTTT.

V is TRBV5-1 and J is TRBJ2-5; TRBD1 is a possible D gene (6 bases). The V end was cut by 4 bases, the J end by 4 bases, with 11 bases between. This CDR3 is 13 amino acids long. CDR1 and CDR2 (germline): SGHRS, YFSETQ. The CDR3 here is CASSVQGRETQYF. CDR3 nucleotides: TGCGCCAGCAGCGTACAGGGTCGAGAGACCCAGTACTTC. Complete variable domain (other parts from reference TRBV5-1 and TRBJ2-5): KAGVTQTPRYLIKTRGQQVTLSCSPISGHRSVSWYQQTPGQGLQFLFEYFSETQRNKGNFPGRFSGRQFSNSRSEMNVSTLELGDSALYLCASSVQGRETQYFGPGTRLLVL.

In this sample, this clonotype turned up many times. The chain uses TRBV12-3 or TRBV12-4 and TRBJ1-1; 7 nucleotides align to TRBD1. The length of the CDR3 is 14 residues. V lost 5 bases, J lost 4 bases, and 7 bases stayed unmatched. In DNA, the CDR3 is TGTGCCAGCAGTGTTACAGGGGCGTCCACTGAAGCTTTCTTT. This codes for CASSVTGASTEAFF.

This clonotype was observed a few times. The chain has TRBV12-3 or TRBV12-4 and TRBJ2-7; D is possibly TRBD2 (5 bases). This CDR3 has 12 residues. Between the trimmed V and J ends, which lost 3 bases and 6 bases, there was a span of 9 bases. The CDR3 loop is CASSLIGSEQYF. The CDR3 bases are TGTGCCAGCAGTTTGATAGGGAGCGAGCAGTACTTC.

The chain uses TRBV19 and TRBJ1-1; the D is unclear. Trimming shortened V by 6 bases and J by 1 base, and 15 bases separated the two germline ends. Looked up from germline, CDR1 is LNHDA and CDR2 is SQIVND (reference sequence). This CDR3 has 15 residues. The CDR3 sequence is CASRPGDVGNTEAFF. The DNA for the CDR3 is TGTGCCAGTAGGCCAGGAGACGTGGGGAACACTGAAGCTTTCTTT. Full variable domain (missing parts from reference TRBV19 and TRBJ1-1): DGGITQSPKYLFRKEGQNVTLSCEQNLNHDAMYWYRQDPGQGLRLIYYSQIVNDFQKGDIAEGYSVSREKKESFPLTVTSAQKNPTAFYLCASRPGDVGNTEAFFGQGTRLTVV.

The chain couples TRBV18 to TRBJ2-7; 7 positions match TRBD1. Germline V gene lookup returns CDR1 KGHSH and CDR2 LQKENI. J was trimmed by 7 bases and V by 4 bases; bases with no gene match: 7. CDR3 length: 13 residues. The CDR3 DNA reads as TGTGCCAGCTCACGGACAGGCCCTATGGAGCAGTACTTC. Encoded protein: CASSRTGPMEQYF.

The rearrangement uses TRBV5-5 and TRBJ2-7; D not certain. The CDR3 spans 12 residues. Trimming stripped 3 bases from V and 7 bases from J, with 11 bases between. Germline loops: CDR1 SGHKS, CDR2 YYEKEE (reference sequence). CDR3 coding DNA: TGTGCCAGCAGCTACTCCTTCCAAGAGCAGTACTTC. This sequence encodes CASSYSFQEQYF.

This clonotype was counted many times. The chain recombines TRBV3-1 with TRBJ2-1; possible D gene TRBD2, 6 bases. Germline CDR1 and CDR2: LGHDT and YNNKEL (reference sequence). Trimming took 3 bases from V and 6 from J, leaving 9 bases between them. This CDR3 spans 13 amino acids. DNA of the CDR3: TGTGCCAGCAGCCACGGGGGAACCAATGAGCAGTTCTTC. Encoded protein: CASSHGGTNEQFF.

This clonotype has more than one count but fewer than ten. The rearrangement links TRBV7-6 to TRBJ2-7, with a weak D call TRBD1 (6 bases). The CDR3 runs 15 residues. The germline V and J ends were trimmed by 1 base and 0 bases, with 10 bases remaining between them. Germline V gene lookup returns CDR1 SGHVS and CDR2 FNYEAQ. The CDR3 DNA reads TGTGCCAGCAGCTTAGGTCAGGGGCGCTCCTACGAGCAGTACTTC. Translating it yields CASSLGQGRSYEQYF.

Concerning this clonotype: One base away lies a much larger clone, so this may be a sequencing read error. This chain connects TRBV4-3 to TRBJ1-2, with D possibly TRBD1 on 5 matching bases. Germline V CDR1 and CDR2: LGHNA, YSLEER. This CDR3 is built from 15 residues. The CDR3 protein is CDSSPDLEGYYGYTF. The CDR3 DNA reads as TGCGACAGCAGCCCCGATTTGGAGGGGTACTATGGCTACACCTTC.

The chain employs TRBV20-1 and TRBJ2-7; D perhaps matches TRBD1 (7 bases). Per the germline V gene, CDR1 is DFQATT and CDR2 is SNEGSKA (reference sequence). Trimming pared 8 bases from V and 6 bases from J, leaving 17 bases between. This CDR3 region has 12 residues. The CDR3 loop reads CSLHVQGGEQYF. In nucleotides, the CDR3 is TGCAGTTTGCACGTTCAGGGGGGCGAGCAGTACTTC.

In its sample, this clonotype was seen many times. The rearrangement links TRBV6-1 to TRBJ1-6; 9 bases align to TRBD1. J gave up 10 bases and V 11 bases, and 9 bases lay outside the gene matches. Germline V gene lookup returns CDR1 MNHNS and CDR2 SASEGT. This CDR3 is 13 amino acids long. The CDR3 DNA reads TGTGCCGGCCGGGACAGGGTACGCTCACCCCTCCACTTT. Translating it yields CAGRDRVRSPLHF.

This clonotype was found a few times. This chain connects TRBV4-2 to TRBJ2-5, with 10 bases aligning to TRBD2. V shed 1 base, J shed 1 base, and the junction held 3 bases outside the gene matches. The V gene's germline CDR1 is LGHNA and CDR2 YNFKEQ. The CDR3 is 16 amino acids. In DNA form, the CDR3 reads TGTGCCAGCAGCCAAGTCTTAGCGGGGGGCCAAGAGACCCAGTACTTC. It codes for CASSQVLAGGQETQYF.

This clonotype was seen repeatedly, ten times or more. This sequence joins TRBV11-3 and TRBJ2-1; no clear D gene. The germline gives CDR1 SGHNT, CDR2 YENEEA. CDR3 length: 15 residues. Trimming removed 0 bases from V and 4 bases from J, with 10 bases in between. The DNA for the CDR3 is TGTGCCAGCAGCTTAGAATCACCTGGATACAATGAGCAGTTCTTC. Translation: CASSLESPGYNEQFF.

The rearrangement links TRBV5-6 to TRBJ2-2, with TRBD1 as a possible D gene (5 bases). The CDR3 extends over 15 amino acids. V was clipped by 4 bases and J by 6 bases, with 16 bases between them. Germline values: CDR1 SGHDT, CDR2 YYEEEE. The CDR3 bases are TGTGCCAGCAGCATAGGCCAGGGAATTGCCGGGGAGCTGTTTTTT. Residues: CASSIGQGIAGELFF.

This clonotype has only a few counts. The chain recombines TRBV2 with TRBJ2-2; a weak D match, TRBD1 (7 bases). Germline CDR1 is SNHLY and CDR2 is FYNNEI. CDR3 size: 13 residues. V shed 4 bases and J shed 7 bases, with 10 bases lying between them. The CDR3 sequence is CASSAGGNGELFF. In nucleotides, the CDR3 is TGTGCCAGCAGTGCAGGGGGGAACGGGGAGCTGTTTTTT.

This clonotype has just a few counts. The V gene is TRBV6-1, the J gene TRBJ2-7; TRBD1 aligns across 7 bases. The CDR3 contains 14 residues. CDR1 MNHNS and CDR2 SASEGT come from the germline V gene. V shed 6 bases and J 5 bases; nucleotides not matched to a gene: 10. CDR3 bases: TGTGCCAGCAGAAAGGAACAGGGGAAAAACGAGCAGTACTTC. Residues: CASRKEQGKNEQYF.

The chain employs TRBV11-2 and TRBJ2-1; 7 bases agree with TRBD1. This CDR3 comprises 15 residues. CDR1 and CDR2 (germline): SGHAT, FQNNGV. V shed 4 bases, J shed 4 bases, and the junction held 7 bases outside the gene matches. CDR3 residues: CASSSNRGRYNEQFF. For the CDR3, the DNA is TGTGCCAGCAGCTCGAACAGGGGACGGTACAATGAGCAGTTCTTC.

This chain links TRBV5-1 with TRBJ2-7, with a tentative D call TRBD2 (5 bases). Trimming stripped 1 base from V and 2 bases from J, with 13 bases between. The V gene's germline CDR1 is SGHRS and CDR2 YFSETQ. The CDR3 is made up of 15 amino acids. CDR3 region: CASSLSGLDPYEQYF. CDR3 sequence (DNA): TGCGCCAGCAGCTTGTCCGGACTGGATCCCTACGAGCAGTACTTC. Drawing the rest from reference TRBV5-1 and TRBJ2-7, the complete variable domain is KAGVTQTPRYLIKTRGQQVTLSCSPISGHRSVSWYQQTPGQGLQFLFEYFSETQRNKGNFPGRFSGRQFSNSRSEMNVSTLELGDSALYLCASSLSGLDPYEQYFGPGTRLTVT.

V gene TRBV5-1 combines with J gene TRBJ2-2; 10 bases map to TRBD1. The J segment lost 2 bases and the V segment lost 5 bases, leaving 3 bases of the junction unmatched. The length of the CDR3 is 15 residues. Germline CDR1 reads SGHRS; CDR2 reads YFSETQ. In DNA, the CDR3 is TGCGCCAGCAGGGGACAGGGGATAAACACCGGGGAGCTGTTTTTT. Its protein product is CASRGQGINTGELFF.

This chain connects TRBV28 to TRBJ2-2; D gene ambiguous. V lost 4 bases and J 5 bases, leaving 11 bases between the germline ends. This CDR3 is built from 14 residues. From germline, CDR1 is MDHEN and CDR2 SYDVKM. The CDR3 DNA is TGTGCCAGCAGTTCGAACACGCTTACCGGGGAGCTGTTTTTT. Protein sequence: CASSSNTLTGELFF.

CDR3 region: CASSDSGANYGYTF. CDR3 sequence (DNA): TGCGCCAGCAGCGACAGCGGAGCTAACTATGGCTACACCTTC. The chain employs TRBV5-1 and TRBJ1-2, with D possibly TRBD1 on 5 matching bases. The CDR3 consists of 14 residues. V was pared by 4 bases and J by 0 bases, with 10 bases between. Germline CDR1 SGHRS, CDR2 YFSETQ.

This clonotype was seen only a few times. The genes are TRBV20-1 and TRBJ1-1; 7 positions agree with TRBD1. The CDR3 consists of 15 residues. Germline-derived CDR1 and CDR2 are DFQATT and SNEGSKA (reference sequence). The ends lost 4 bases at V and 6 bases at J; junction bases unmatched: 14. The CDR3 here is CSATPPRQGGSEAFF. The CDR3 DNA sequence: TGCAGTGCTACCCCTCCTAGACAGGGTGGTTCTGAAGCTTTCTTT.

The sample holds a few counts of this clonotype. The chain has TRBV10-3 and TRBJ2-2; 9 bases are shared with TRBD1. This CDR3 has 15 residues. The germline CDR1 and CDR2 sequences are ENHRY and SYGVKD. Trimming at V came to 10 bases and at J to 6 bases, leaving 12 bases not matched to a gene. The CDR3 is CASTGDRGVAGELFF. The CDR3 DNA follows: TGTGCCAGTACGGGCGACAGGGGGGTAGCCGGGGAGCTGTTTTTT.

Ten or more counts support this clonotype. This chain connects TRBV15 to TRBJ1-3; D not certain. CDR1 and CDR2 (germline): LNHNV, YYDKDF (reference sequence). This CDR3 contains 16 residues. Trimming took off 3 bases at V and 0 bases at J, with 12 bases between the two ends. The CDR3 sequence: CATSRGTTSSGNTIYF. CDR3 coding DNA: TGTGCCACCAGCAGGGGTACCACGAGCTCTGGAAACACCATATATTTT.

This clonotype was picked up a small number of times. The rearrangement uses TRBV12-3 or TRBV12-4 and TRBJ1-2; D gene ambiguous. V was trimmed by 3 bases and J by 4 bases, leaving 9 bases between them. This CDR3 has 13 residues. The CDR3 is CASSLLPVYGYTF. The CDR3 nucleotides are TGTGCCAGCAGTTTGCTCCCCGTCTATGGCTACACCTTC.